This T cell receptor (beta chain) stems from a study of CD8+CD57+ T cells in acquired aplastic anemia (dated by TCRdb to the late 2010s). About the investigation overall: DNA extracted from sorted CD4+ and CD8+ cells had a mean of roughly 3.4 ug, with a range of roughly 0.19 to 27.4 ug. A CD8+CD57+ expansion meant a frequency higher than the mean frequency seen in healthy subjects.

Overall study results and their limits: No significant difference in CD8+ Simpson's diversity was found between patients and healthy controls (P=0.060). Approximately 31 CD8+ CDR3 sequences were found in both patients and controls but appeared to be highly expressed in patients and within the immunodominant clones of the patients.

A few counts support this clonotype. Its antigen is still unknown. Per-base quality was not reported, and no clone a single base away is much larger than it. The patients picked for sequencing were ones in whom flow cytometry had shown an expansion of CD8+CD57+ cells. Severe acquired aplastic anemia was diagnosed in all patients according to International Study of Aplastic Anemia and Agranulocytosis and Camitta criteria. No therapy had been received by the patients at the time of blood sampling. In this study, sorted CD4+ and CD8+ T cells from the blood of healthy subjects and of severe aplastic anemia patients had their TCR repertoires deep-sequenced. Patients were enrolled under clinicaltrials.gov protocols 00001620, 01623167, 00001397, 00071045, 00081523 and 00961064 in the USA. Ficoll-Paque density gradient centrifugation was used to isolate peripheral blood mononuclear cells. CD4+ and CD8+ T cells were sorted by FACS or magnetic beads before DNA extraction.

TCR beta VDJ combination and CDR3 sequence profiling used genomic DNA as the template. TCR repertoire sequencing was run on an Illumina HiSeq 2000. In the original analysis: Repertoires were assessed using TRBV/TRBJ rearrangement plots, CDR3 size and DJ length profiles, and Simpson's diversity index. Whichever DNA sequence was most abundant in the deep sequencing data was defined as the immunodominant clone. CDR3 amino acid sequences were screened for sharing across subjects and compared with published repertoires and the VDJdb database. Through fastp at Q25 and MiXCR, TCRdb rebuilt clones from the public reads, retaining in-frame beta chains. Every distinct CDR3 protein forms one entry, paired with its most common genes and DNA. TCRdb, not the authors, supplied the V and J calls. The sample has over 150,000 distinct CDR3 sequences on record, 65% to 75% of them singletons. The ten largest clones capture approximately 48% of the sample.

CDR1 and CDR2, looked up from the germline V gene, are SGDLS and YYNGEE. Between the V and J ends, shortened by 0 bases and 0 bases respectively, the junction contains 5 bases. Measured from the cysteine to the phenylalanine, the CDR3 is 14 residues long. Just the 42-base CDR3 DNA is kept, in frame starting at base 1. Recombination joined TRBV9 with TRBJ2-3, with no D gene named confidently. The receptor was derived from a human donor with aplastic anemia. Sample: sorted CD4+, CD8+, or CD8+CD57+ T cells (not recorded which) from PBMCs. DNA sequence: TGTGCCAGCAGCGTAGCAGCGAGCACAGATACGCAGTATTTT. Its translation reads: CASSVAASTDTQYF.